The 5 T cell receptor beta chains below all came from one sample that was sequenced in a study of technical replicates of blood from a few donors. Profiling relied on immunoSEQ multiplex PCR, and the TCRdb table lists in-frame clones only, not all of them. The sample records over 80,000 clones, approximately 96% being singletons. Sequencing was performed on T cells isolated from PBMCs. The source is a human donor in good health.

V is TRBV7-3 and J is TRBJ2-3, with D possibly being TRBD2 (6 bases). Deletions cut 2 bases from V and 3 bases from J, with 9 bases between. The CDR3 is 14 residues long. Germline-derived CDR1 and CDR2 are SGHTA and FQGTGA. CDR3 bases: TGTGCCAGCAGCTTAGCGGGAAAGACAGATACGCAGTATTTT. Protein: CASSLAGKTDTQYF.

The chain employs TRBV19 and TRBJ2-3; 11 nucleotides line up with TRBD1. The junction had 7 bases not matched to a gene; V was cut back by 6 bases and J by 5 bases. CDR3 length: 15 residues. Germline assignment: CDR1 LNHDA and CDR2 SQIVND (reference sequence). The CDR3 nucleotides are TGTGCCAGTAGCAAGGGACAGGGGGGTTTAGATACGCAGTATTTT. Its protein is CASSKGQGGLDTQYF.

A note on this clone: One junction end disagrees with the germline gene, perhaps due to a read error. The CDR3 DNA reads as TGCGCCAGCAGTGAAGTACAGGGGGAAGCACTCTTT. It translates to CASSEVQGEALF. V is TRBV5-1 and J is TRBJ1-1; 8 bases agree with TRBD1. The CDR3 contains 12 residues. Germline values: CDR1 SGHRS, CDR2 YFSETQ.

This clone occurred once. The chain has TRBV13 and TRBJ2-1; D remains unclear. Germline assignment: CDR1 PRHDT and CDR2 FYEKMQ (reference sequence). The CDR3 is 13 residues long. With 5 bases removed from V and 7 bases from J, the gap between germline ends came to 12 bases. CDR3 amino acids: CASSPSVVNEQFF. CDR3 sequence (DNA): TGTGCCAGCAGCCCATCCGTAGTGAATGAGCAGTTCTTC.

The chain employs TRBV27 and TRBJ2-7; the match to TRBD2 covers 7 bases. Unmatched junction bases numbered 5, after V lost 6 bases and J lost 3 bases. This CDR3 is built from 13 residues. Germline-derived CDR1 and CDR2 are MNHEY and SMNVEV (reference sequence). DNA of the CDR3: TGTGCCAGCAGCCCCGGGAGGAACTACGAGCAGTACTTC. It specifies CASSPGRNYEQYF.